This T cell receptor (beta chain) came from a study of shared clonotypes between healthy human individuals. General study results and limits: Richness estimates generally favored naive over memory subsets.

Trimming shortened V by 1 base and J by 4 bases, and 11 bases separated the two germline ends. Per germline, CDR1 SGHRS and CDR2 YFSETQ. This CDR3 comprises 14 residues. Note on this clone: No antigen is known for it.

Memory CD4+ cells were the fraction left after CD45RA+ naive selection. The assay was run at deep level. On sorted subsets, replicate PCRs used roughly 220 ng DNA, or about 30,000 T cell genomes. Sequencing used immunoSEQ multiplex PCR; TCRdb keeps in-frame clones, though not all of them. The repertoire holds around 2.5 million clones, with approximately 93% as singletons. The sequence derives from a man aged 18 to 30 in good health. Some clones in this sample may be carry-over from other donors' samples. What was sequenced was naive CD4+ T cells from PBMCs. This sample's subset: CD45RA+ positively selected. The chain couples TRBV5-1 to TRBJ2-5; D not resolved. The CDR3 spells CASSLITIGETQYF. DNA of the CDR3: TGCGCCAGCAGCTTGATAACAATAGGAGAGACCCAGTACTTC.